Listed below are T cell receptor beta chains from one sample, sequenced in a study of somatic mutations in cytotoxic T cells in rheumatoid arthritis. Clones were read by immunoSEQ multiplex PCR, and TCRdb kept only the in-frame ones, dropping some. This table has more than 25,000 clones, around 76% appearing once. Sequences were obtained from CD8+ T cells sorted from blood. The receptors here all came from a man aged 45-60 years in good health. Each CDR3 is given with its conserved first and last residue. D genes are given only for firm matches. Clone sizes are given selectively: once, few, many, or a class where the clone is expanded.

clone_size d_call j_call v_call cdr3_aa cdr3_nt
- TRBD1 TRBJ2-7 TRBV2 CASRGTGTYEQYF TGTGCCAGCAGAGGGACAGGGACCTACGAGCAGTACTTC
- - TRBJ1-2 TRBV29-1 CSVEGRNYGYTF TGCAGCGTTGAAGGCCGGAACTATGGCTACACCTTC
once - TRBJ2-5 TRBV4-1 CASSQVQGGETQYF TGCGCCAGCAGCCAAGTCCAGGGTGGGGAGACCCAGTACTTC
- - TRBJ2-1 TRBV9 CASSGYDDNEQFF TGTGCCAGCAGCGGATATGACGACAATGAGCAGTTCTTC
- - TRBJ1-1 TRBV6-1 CASSAPLQGMNTEAFF TGTGCCAGCAGTGCCCCCCTCCAGGGCATGAACACTGAAGCTTTCTTT
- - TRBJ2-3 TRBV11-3 CASSLDGGLAESTDTQYF TGTGCCAGCAGCTTAGATGGGGGCCTAGCGGAAAGCACAGATACGCAGTATTTT
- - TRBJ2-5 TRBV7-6 CASSLGAEETQYF TGTGCCAGCAGCTTAGGGGCCGAAGAGACCCAGTACTTC
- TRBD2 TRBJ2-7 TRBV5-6 CASSLGGLGAYEQYF TGTGCCAGCAGCTTGGGGGGACTAGGGGCCTACGAGCAGTACTTC
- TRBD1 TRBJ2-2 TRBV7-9 CASSFPGGSNTGELFF TGTGCCAGCAGCTTCCCAGGGGGCTCGAACACCGGGGAGCTGTTTTTT
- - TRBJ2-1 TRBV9 CASSVVSPYNEQFF TGTGCCAGCAGCGTAGTTAGCCCCTACAATGAGCAGTTCTTC
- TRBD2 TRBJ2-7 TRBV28 CASGGASLAGGSYEQYF TGTGCCAGCGGGGGCGCTAGCCTCGCGGGAGGCTCCTACGAGCAGTACTTC
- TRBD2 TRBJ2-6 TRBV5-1 CATTAGGSIGANVLTF TGCGCCACTACGGCGGGAGGAAGTATTGGGGCCAACGTCCTGACTTTC
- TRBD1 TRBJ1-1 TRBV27 CASSLGGRGRTEAFF TGTGCCAGCAGTTTGGGGGGCAGGGGGCGTACTGAAGCTTTCTTT
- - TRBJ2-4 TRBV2 CASSEKGLGKNIQYF TGTGCCAGCAGTGAGAAGGGGTTGGGCAAAAACATTCAGTACTTC
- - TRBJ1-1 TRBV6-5 CASSYRREKNTEAFF TGTGCCAGCAGTTACCGCAGGGAAAAAAACACTGAAGCTTTCTTT
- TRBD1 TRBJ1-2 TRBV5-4 CASKDRDGPLVYGYTF TGTGCCAGCAAAGACAGGGATGGTCCTCTAGTGTATGGCTACACCTTC
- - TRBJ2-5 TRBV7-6 CASSSMATGETQYF TGTGCCAGCAGCTCTATGGCTACGGGGGAGACCCAGTACTTC
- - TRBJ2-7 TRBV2 CASRLYEQYF TGTGCCAGCAGGCTCTACGAGCAGTACTTC
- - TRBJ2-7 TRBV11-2 CASSLGHFYEQYF TGTGCCAGCAGCCTGGGACATTTCTACGAGCAGTACTTC
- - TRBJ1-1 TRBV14 CASSQMGWAMEAFF TGTGCCAGCAGCCAAATGGGTTGGGCGATGGAAGCTTTCTTT
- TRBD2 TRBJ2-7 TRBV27 CASSSIASGFALYEQYF TGTGCCAGCAGTTCTATAGCTAGCGGATTTGCCCTTTACGAGCAGTACTTC
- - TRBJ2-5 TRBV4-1 CASSQEDYGRETQYF TGCGCCAGCAGCCAAGAAGACTACGGGCGAGAGACCCAGTACTTC
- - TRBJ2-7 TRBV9 CASSSTQGIYEQYF TGTGCCAGCAGCTCTACCCAGGGAATTTACGAGCAGTACTTC
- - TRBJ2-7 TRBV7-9 CASSLDGTQGYEQYF TGTGCCAGCAGCTTAGACGGGACACAAGGCTACGAGCAGTACTTC
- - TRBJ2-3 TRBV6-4 CASSDPRDTQYF TGTGCCAGCAGTGACCCGAGGGATACGCAGTATTTT
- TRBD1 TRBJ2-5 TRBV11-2 CASSSTRGQEQETQYF TGTGCCAGCAGCTCCACCAGGGGACAGGAGCAAGAGACCCAGTACTTC
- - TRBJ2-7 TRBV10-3 CAIRIMAGPTYEQYF TGTGCCATCAGGATTATGGCGGGGCCAACCTACGAGCAGTACTTC
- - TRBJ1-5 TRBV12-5 CASGFEGLSNQPQHF TGTGCTAGTGGTTTTGAGGGTTTGAGCAATCAGCCCCAGCATTTT
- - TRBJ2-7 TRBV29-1 CSVEISSAPYEQYF TGCAGCGTTGAAATATCAAGTGCGCCTTACGAGCAGTACTTC